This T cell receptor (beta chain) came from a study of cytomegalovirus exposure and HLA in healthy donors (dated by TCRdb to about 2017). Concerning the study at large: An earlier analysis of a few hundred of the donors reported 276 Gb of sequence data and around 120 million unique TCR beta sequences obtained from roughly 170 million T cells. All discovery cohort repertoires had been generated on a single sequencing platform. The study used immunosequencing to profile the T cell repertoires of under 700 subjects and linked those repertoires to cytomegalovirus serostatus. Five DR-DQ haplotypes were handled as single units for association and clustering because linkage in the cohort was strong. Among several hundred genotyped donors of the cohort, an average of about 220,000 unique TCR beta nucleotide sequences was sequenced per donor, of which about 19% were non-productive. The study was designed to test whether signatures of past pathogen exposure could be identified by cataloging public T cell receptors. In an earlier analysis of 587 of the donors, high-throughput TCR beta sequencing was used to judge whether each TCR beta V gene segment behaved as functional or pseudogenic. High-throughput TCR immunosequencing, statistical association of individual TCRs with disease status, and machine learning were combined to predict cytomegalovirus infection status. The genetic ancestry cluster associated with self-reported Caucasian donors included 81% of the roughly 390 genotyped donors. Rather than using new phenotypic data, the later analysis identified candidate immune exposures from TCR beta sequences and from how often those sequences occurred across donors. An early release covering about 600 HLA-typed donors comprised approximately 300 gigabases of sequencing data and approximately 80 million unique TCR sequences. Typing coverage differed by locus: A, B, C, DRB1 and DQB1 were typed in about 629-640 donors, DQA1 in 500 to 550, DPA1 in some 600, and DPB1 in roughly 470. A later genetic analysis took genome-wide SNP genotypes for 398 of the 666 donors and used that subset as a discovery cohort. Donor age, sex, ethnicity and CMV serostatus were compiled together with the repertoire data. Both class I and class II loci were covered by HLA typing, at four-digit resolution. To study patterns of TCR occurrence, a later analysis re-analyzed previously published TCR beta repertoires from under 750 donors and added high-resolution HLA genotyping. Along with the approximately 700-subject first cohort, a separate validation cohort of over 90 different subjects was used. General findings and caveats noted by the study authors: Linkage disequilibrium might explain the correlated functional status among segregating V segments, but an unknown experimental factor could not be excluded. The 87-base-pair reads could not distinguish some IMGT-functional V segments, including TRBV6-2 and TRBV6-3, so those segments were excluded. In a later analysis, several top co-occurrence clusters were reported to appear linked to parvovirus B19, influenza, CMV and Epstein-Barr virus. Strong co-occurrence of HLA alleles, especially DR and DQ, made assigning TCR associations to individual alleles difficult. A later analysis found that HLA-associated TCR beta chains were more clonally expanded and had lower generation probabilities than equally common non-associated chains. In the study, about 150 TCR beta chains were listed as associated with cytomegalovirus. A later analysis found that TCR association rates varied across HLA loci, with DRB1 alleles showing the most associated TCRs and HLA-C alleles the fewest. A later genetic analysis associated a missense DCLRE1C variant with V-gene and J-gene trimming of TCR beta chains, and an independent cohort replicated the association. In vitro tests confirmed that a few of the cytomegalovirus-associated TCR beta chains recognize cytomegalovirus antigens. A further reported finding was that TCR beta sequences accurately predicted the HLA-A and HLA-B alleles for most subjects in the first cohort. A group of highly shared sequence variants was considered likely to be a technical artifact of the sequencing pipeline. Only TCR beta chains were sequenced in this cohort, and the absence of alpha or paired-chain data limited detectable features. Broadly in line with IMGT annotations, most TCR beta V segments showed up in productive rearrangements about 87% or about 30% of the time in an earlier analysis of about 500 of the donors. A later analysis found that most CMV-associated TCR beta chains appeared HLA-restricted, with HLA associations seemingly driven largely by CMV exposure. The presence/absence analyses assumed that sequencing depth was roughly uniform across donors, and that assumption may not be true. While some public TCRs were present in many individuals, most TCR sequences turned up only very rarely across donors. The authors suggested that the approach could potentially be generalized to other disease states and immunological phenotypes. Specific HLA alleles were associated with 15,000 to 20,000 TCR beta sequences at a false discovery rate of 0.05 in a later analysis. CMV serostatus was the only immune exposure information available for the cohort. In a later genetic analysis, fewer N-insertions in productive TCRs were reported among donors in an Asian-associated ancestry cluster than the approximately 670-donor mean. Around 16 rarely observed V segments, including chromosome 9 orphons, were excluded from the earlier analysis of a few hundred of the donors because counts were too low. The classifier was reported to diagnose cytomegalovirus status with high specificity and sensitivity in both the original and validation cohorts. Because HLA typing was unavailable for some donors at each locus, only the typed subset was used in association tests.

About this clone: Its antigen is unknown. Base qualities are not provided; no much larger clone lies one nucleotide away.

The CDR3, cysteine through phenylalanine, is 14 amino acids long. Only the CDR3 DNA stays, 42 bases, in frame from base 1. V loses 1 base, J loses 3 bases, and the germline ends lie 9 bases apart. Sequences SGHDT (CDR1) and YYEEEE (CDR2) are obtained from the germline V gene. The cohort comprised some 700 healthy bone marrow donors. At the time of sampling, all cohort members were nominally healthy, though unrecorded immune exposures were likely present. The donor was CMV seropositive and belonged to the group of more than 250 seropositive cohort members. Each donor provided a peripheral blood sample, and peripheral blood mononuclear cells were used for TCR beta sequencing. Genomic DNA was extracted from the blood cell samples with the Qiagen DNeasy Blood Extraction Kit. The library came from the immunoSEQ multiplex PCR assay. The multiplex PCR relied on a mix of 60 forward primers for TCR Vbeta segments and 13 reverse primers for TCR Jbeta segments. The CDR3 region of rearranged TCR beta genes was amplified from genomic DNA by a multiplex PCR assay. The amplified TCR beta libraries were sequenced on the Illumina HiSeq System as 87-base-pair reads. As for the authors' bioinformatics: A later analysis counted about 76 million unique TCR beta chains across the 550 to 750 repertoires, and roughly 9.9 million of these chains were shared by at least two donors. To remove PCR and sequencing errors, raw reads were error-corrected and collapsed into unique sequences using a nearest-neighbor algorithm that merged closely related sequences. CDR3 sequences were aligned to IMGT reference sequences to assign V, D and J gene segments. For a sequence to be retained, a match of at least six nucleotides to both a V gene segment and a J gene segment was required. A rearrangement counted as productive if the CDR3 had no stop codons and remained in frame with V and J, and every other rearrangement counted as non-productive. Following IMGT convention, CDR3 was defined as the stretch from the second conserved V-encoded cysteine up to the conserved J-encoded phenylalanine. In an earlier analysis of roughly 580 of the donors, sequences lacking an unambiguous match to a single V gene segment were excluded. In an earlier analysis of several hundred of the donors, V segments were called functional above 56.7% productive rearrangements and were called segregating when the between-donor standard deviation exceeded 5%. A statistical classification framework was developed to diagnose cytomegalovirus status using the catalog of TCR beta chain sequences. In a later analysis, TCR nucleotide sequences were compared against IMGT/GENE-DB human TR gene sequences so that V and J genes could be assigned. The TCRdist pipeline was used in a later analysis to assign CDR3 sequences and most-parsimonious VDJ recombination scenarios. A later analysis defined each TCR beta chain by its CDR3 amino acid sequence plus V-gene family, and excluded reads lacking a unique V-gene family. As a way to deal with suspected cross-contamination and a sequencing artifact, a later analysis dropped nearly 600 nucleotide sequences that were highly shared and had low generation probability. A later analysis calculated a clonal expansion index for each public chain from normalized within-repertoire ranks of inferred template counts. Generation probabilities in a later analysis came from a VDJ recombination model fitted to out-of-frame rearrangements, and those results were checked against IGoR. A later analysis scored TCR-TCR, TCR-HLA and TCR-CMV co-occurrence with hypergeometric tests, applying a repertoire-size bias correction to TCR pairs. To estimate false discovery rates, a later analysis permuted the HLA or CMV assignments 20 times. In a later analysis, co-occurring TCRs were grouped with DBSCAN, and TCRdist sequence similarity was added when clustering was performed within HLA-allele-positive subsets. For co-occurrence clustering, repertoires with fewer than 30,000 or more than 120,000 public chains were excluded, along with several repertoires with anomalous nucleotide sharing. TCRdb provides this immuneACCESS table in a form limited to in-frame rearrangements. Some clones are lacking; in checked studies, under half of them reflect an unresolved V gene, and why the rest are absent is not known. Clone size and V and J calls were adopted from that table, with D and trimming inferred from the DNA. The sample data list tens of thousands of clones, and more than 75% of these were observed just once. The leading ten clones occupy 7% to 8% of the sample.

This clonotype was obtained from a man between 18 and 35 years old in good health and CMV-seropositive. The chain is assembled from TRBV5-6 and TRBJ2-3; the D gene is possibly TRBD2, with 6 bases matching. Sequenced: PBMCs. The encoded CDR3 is CASSLLGGTDTQYF. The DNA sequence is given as TGTGCCAGCAGCTTGTTGGGGGGTACAGATACGCAGTATTTT.